Listed here are 11 T cell receptor beta chains from one sample, sequenced in a study of blood T cell repertoires in COVID-19. Here immunoSEQ multiplex PCR was the method, and the copy in TCRdb shows in-frame clones only, minus some. The profile shows about 200,000 clones, 70% to 90% of them singletons. The sample was peripheral blood. These receptors all stem from a man in his sixties with active or convalescent COVID-19.

The gene calls are TRBV18 and TRBJ2-1; tentatively, D is TRBD2 (5 bases). Trimming left V 7 bases short and J 6 bases short, with 19 bases between. CDR3 length: 15 amino acids. Germline CDR1 reads KGHSH; CDR2 reads LQKENI. The CDR3 here is CASFPGSAQTNEQFF. CDR3 nucleotides: TGTGCCAGCTTCCCGGGGTCGGCCCAAACCAATGAGCAGTTCTTC.

The chain carries TRBV6-5 and TRBJ2-1; 12 bases match TRBD2. The CDR3 has 14 residues. Germline trimming cut 5 bases from V and 8 bases from J; bases unmatched to any gene: 4. Germline CDR1 and CDR2: MNHEY and SVGAGI. The CDR3 here is CASSLAGGLDEQFF. In DNA form, the CDR3 reads TGTGCCAGCAGTCTAGCGGGGGGGCTGGATGAGCAGTTCTTC.

V gene TRBV2 combines with J gene TRBJ2-7; perhaps TRBD1 as D (5 bases). Per the germline V gene, CDR1 is SNHLY and CDR2 is FYNNEI. Trimming stripped 4 bases from V and 6 bases from J, with 10 bases between. The CDR3 has 12 residues. CDR3 DNA sequence: TGTGCCAGCAGTGTTGACAGAGGCGAGCAGTACTTC. Its protein product is CASSVDRGEQYF.

This chain links TRBV11-3 with TRBJ2-1; 13 nucleotides line up with TRBD2. CDR1 is SGHNT, CDR2 YENEEA, per germline. V was pared by 5 bases and J by 4 bases, with 5 bases of the junction left unmatched. The CDR3 covers 16 residues. This chain's CDR3 is CASSHLLAGGYNEQFF. CDR3 nucleotides: TGTGCCAGCAGCCACCTACTAGCGGGGGGGTACAATGAGCAGTTCTTC.

This chain links TRBV10-1 with TRBJ2-1; D gene unclear. The germline V gene encodes CDR1 WNHNN and CDR2 SYGVQD (reference sequence). Trimming shortened V by 10 bases and J by 12 bases, and 19 bases separated the two germline ends. The CDR3 length is 12 residues. This CDR3 is CATSTPALGQFF. The CDR3 DNA reads TGCGCCACCTCAACGCCAGCGCTGGGGCAGTTCTTC.

This clone appeared once. This sequence joins TRBV9 and TRBJ2-3; tentatively, D is TRBD1 (5 bases). The V gene's germline CDR1 is SGDLS and CDR2 YYNGEE. The CDR3 length is 17 residues. The V end lost 3 bases, the J end lost 0 bases, and 17 bases lay between the germline ends. The CDR3 protein is CASSAPLGPKSTDTQYF. The CDR3 nucleotides are TGTGCCAGCAGCGCCCCCCTGGGGCCGAAGAGCACAGATACGCAGTATTTT.

The rearrangement links TRBV18 to TRBJ2-2; D is perhaps TRBD1 (6 bases). CDR1 KGHSH and CDR2 LQKENI come from the germline V gene. Trimming took off 5 bases at V and 3 bases at J, with 10 bases between the two ends. The CDR3 is 14 residues long. The CDR3 protein is CASSATGYTGELFF. The DNA of the CDR3 is TGTGCCAGCTCAGCCACAGGGTACACCGGGGAGCTGTTTTTT.

The chain uses TRBV6-1 and TRBJ1-1; perhaps TRBD1 as D (6 bases). The ends were cut back, 1 base at V and 3 bases at J, with 9 bases in the middle. Germline CDR1 is MNHNS and CDR2 is SASEGT. There are 14 residues in the CDR3. CDR3 sequence reads: CASSEVGTYTEAFF. CDR3 nucleotides: TGTGCCAGCAGTGAAGTAGGGACATACACTGAAGCTTTCTTT.

The chain links TRBV2 to TRBJ2-4; tentative D call: TRBD1 (5 bases). The CDR3 runs 13 residues. The germline V gene has CDR1 SNHLY and CDR2 FYNNEI. Trimming removed 1 base from V and 7 bases from J, with 8 bases in between. The CDR3, as DNA: TGTGCCAGCAGTGAAGGGACATTTAACATTCAGTACTTC. Protein product: CASSEGTFNIQYF.

The chain combines TRBV7-6 with TRBJ2-5; D might be TRBD2 (6 bases). V gave up 0 bases and J gave up 2 bases, with 10 bases separating them. Germline V gene lookup returns CDR1 SGHVS and CDR2 FNYEAQ. The CDR3 runs 15 residues. The CDR3 nucleotides read TGTGCCAGCAGCTTAGCGGGGGGAGCACAAGAGACCCAGTACTTC. This translates into CASSLAGGAQETQYF.

The chain employs TRBV5-4 and TRBJ2-5, with 7 bases matching TRBD1. The CDR3 totals 14 residues. Germline-derived CDR1 and CDR2 are SGHNT and YYREEE (reference sequence). The ends lost 3 bases at V and 1 base at J; junction bases unmatched: 3. The CDR3: CASSSGTAQETQYF. CDR3 coding DNA: TGTGCCAGCAGCTCAGGGACAGCCCAAGAGACCCAGTACTTC. Drawing the rest from reference TRBV5-4 and TRBJ2-5, the complete variable domain is ETGVTQSPTHLIKTRGQQVTLRCSSQSGHNTVSWYQQALGQGPQFIFQYYREEENGRGNFPPRFSGLQFPNYSSELNVNALELDDSALYLCASSSGTAQETQYFGPGTRLLVL.